These T cell receptor beta chains were read from a single sample in a study of monozygotic twins with inflammatory bowel disease. After re-calling the 5' RACE reads, TCRdb lists one entry per CDR3 protein, DNA absent. This listing includes a few hundred thousand distinct CDR3 sequences. The specimen was blood. Every receptor here comes from a human donor with ulcerative colitis or Crohn's disease, or a healthy co-twin of an affected twin (not recorded which). Each CDR3 is given with its conserved first and last residue.

CDR3 protein: CSLSGGHENYGYTF
J gene: TRBJ1-2
V gene: TRBV20-1

CDR3 protein: CASSPWETRSNEQFF
J gene: TRBJ2-1
V gene: TRBV28

CDR3 protein: CASSPQDNEKLFF
J gene: TRBJ1-4
V gene: TRBV27

CDR3 protein: CASSPTQGRQETQYF
J gene: TRBJ2-5
V gene: TRBV9

CDR3 protein: CASSLVRLDSPLHF
J gene: TRBJ1-6
V gene: TRBV7-9

CDR3 protein: CASSFMGARAKNIQYF
J gene: TRBJ2-4
V gene: TRBV7-9

CDR3 protein: CASRRQGIGVGEKLFF
J gene: TRBJ1-4
V gene: TRBV6-2/TRBV6-3

CDR3 protein: CASSASGRASTDTQYF
J gene: TRBJ2-3
V gene: TRBV10-1

CDR3 protein: CASGPEVGGSSYEQYF
J gene: TRBJ2-7
V gene: TRBV4-1

CDR3 protein: CASSLQVAGVMTGELFF
J gene: TRBJ2-2
V gene: TRBV12-3/TRBV12-4

CDR3 protein: CASSQDFLYNEQFF
J gene: TRBJ2-1
V gene: TRBV4-2

CDR3 protein: CASSHPGRAAGETQYF
J gene: TRBJ2-5
V gene: TRBV4-1

CDR3 protein: CAWSQGAGYTF
J gene: TRBJ1-2
V gene: TRBV30

CDR3 protein: CASSQDHLTGAYEQYF
J gene: TRBJ2-7
V gene: TRBV4-3

CDR3 protein: CASSLRDSPTYEQYF
J gene: TRBJ2-7
V gene: TRBV4-2

CDR3 protein: CAWSVLRGPSYEQYF
J gene: TRBJ2-7
V gene: TRBV30

CDR3 protein: CASSPDIAGGQETQYF
J gene: TRBJ2-5
V gene: TRBV4-3

CDR3 protein: CASSSGWDTQYF
J gene: TRBJ2-3
V gene: TRBV6-2/TRBV6-3

CDR3 protein: CASSQEGYGEAFF
J gene: TRBJ1-1
V gene: TRBV3-1

CDR3 protein: CASSLGLADHTGELFF
J gene: TRBJ2-2
V gene: TRBV7-3

CDR3 protein: CASSPRGSSFYEQYF
J gene: TRBJ2-7
V gene: TRBV5-1

CDR3 protein: CASSLTQTSTDTQYF
J gene: TRBJ2-3
V gene: TRBV7-3

CDR3 protein: CASSADMYKQYF
J gene: TRBJ2-7
V gene: TRBV5-4

CDR3 protein: CASSLDYSEETQYF
J gene: TRBJ2-5
V gene: TRBV7-2

CDR3 protein: CASSLWATNEKLFF
J gene: TRBJ1-4
V gene: TRBV7-2

CDR3 protein: CARTPRQPPYEQYF
J gene: TRBJ2-7
V gene: TRBV30

CDR3 protein: CASSLRTVYNEQFF
J gene: TRBJ2-1
V gene: TRBV5-4

CDR3 protein: CASSLQLGVGQGYEQYF
J gene: TRBJ2-7
V gene: TRBV4-3

CDR3 protein: CASSLFWTGDLYGYTF
J gene: TRBJ1-2
V gene: TRBV27

CDR3 protein: CASTFGTGGKKLFF
J gene: TRBJ1-4
V gene: TRBV13

CDR3 protein: CASSYSGRIVISYNEQFF
J gene: TRBJ2-1
V gene: TRBV6-5

CDR3 protein: CASSVGSFTQYF
J gene: TRBJ2-3
V gene: TRBV7-2

CDR3 protein: CASSYGAGVNQPQHF
J gene: TRBJ1-5
V gene: TRBV6-2/TRBV6-3

CDR3 protein: CSVESFGVLTDTQYF
J gene: TRBJ2-3
V gene: TRBV29-1

CDR3 protein: CASSHLNQPQHF
J gene: TRBJ1-5
V gene: TRBV4-1

CDR3 protein: CSARGPSGGADTQYF
J gene: TRBJ2-3
V gene: TRBV20-1

CDR3 protein: CASSVAGGPNQPQHF
J gene: TRBJ1-5
V gene: TRBV9

CDR3 protein: CASSLLGLEETQYF
J gene: TRBJ2-5
V gene: TRBV12-3/TRBV12-4

CDR3 protein: CASSLSTSGGEQFF
J gene: TRBJ2-1
V gene: TRBV7-3

CDR3 protein: CASSFSVGQGAQYEQYF
J gene: TRBJ2-7
V gene: TRBV6-2/TRBV6-3

CDR3 protein: CASSYSRLRDELSYEQYF
J gene: TRBJ2-7
V gene: TRBV6-2/TRBV6-3

CDR3 protein: CASRSTGQGFGEQYF
J gene: TRBJ2-7
V gene: TRBV6-2/TRBV6-3

CDR3 protein: CASTSMSTANEKLFF
J gene: TRBJ1-4
V gene: TRBV2

CDR3 protein: CASSFLDTGHGYTF
J gene: TRBJ1-2
V gene: TRBV12-3/TRBV12-4

CDR3 protein: CASSFTGRGNIQYF
J gene: TRBJ2-4
V gene: TRBV5-4

CDR3 protein: CASSLTREMRETQYF
J gene: TRBJ2-5
V gene: TRBV7-9

CDR3 protein: CSSSDRDRTDTQYF
J gene: TRBJ2-3
V gene: TRBV29-1

CDR3 protein: CASSLERTTGELFF
J gene: TRBJ2-2
V gene: TRBV7-7